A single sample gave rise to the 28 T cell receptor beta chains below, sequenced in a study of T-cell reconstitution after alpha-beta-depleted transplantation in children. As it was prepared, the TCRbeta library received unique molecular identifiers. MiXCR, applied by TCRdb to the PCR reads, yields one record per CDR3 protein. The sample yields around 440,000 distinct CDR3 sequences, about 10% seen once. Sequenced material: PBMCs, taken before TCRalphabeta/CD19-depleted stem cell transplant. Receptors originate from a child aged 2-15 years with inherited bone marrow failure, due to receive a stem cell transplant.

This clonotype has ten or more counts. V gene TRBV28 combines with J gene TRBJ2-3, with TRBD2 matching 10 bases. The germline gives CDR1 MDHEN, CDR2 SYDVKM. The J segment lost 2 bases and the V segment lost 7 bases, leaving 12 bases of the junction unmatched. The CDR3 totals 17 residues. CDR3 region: CASKGLAGARATDTQYF. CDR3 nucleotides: TGTGCCAGCAAAGGCCTAGCGGGAGCTCGGGCCACAGATACGCAGTATTTT.

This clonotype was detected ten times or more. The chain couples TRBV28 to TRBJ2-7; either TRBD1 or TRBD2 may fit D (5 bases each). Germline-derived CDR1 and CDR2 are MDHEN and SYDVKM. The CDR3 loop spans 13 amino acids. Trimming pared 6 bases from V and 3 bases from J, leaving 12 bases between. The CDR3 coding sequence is TGTGCCAGCAGCTCCGGGACCCTCTACGAGCAGTACTTC. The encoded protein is CASSSGTLYEQYF.

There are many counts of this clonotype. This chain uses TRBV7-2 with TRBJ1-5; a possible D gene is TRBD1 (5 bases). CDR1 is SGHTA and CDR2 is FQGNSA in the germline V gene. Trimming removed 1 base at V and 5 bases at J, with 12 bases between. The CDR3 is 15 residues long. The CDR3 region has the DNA TGTGCCAGCAGCTTAGGAGCCGGGACGGATCAGCCCCAGCATTTT. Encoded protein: CASSLGAGTDQPQHF.

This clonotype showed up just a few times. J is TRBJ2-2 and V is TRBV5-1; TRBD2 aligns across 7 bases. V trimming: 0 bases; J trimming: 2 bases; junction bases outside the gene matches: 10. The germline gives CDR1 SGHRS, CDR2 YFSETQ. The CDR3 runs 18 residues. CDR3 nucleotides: TGCGCCAGCAGCTTGGGAGAACCGGGACTACTAAACACCGGGGAGCTGTTTTTT. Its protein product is CASSLGEPGLLNTGELFF.

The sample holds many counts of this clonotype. The CDR3 DNA reads TGTGCCCTCGGGACAGGGTATCTTGGCGACACTACAGATACGCAGTATTTT. Residues: CALGTGYLGDTTDTQYF. V is TRBV10-3 and J is TRBJ2-3, with 9 bases aligning to TRBD1. V shed 11 bases and J 3 bases; nucleotides not matched to a gene: 18. The V gene's germline CDR1 is ENHRY and CDR2 SYGVKD. The CDR3 covers 17 residues.

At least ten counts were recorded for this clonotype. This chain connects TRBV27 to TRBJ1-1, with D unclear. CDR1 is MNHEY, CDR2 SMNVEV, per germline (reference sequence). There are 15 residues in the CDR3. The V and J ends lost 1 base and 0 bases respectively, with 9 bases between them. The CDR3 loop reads CASSLLSELNTEAFF. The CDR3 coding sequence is TGTGCCAGCAGTTTATTGTCAGAGCTGAACACTGAAGCTTTCTTT.

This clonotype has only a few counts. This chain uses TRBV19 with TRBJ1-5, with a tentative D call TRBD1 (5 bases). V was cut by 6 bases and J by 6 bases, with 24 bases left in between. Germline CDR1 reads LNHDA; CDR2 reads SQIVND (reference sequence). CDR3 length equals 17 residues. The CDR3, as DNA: TGTGCCAGTAGCCTTTGGAACGCAAGGGGAAAAGCTCAGCCCCAGCATTTT. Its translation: CASSLWNARGKAQPQHF.

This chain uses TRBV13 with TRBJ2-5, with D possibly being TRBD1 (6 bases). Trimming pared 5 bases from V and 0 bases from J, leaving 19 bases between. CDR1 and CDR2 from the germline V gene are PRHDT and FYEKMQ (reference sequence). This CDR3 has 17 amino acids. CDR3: CASSTTSGDTYQETQYF. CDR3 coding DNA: TGTGCCAGCAGCACCACCTCCGGGGACACGTACCAAGAGACCCAGTACTTC.

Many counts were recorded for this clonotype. CDR3 in amino acids: CASSDIGGGKFF. The CDR3 coding sequence is TGTGCCAGCAGTGATATCGGGGGTGGAAAGTTCTTC. The genes are TRBV25-1 and TRBJ2-1; possible D gene TRBD2, 6 bases. From germline, CDR1 is MGHDK and CDR2 SYGVNS. This CDR3 region has 12 residues. The ends were cut back, 3 bases at V and 14 bases at J, with 14 bases in the middle.

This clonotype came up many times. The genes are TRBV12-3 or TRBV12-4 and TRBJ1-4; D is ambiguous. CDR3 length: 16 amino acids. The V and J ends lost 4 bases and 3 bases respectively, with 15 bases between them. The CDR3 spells CASSSLGRASNEKLFF. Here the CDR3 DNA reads TGTGCCAGCAGTTCGCTCGGAAGGGCCTCTAATGAAAAACTGTTTTTT.

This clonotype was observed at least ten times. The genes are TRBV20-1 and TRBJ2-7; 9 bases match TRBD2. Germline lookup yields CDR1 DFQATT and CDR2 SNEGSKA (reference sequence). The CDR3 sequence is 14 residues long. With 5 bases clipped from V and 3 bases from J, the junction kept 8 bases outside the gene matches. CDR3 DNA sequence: TGCAGTGCTCGGACTAGCGTAAGATACTACGAGCAGTACTTC. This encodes CSARTSVRYYEQYF.

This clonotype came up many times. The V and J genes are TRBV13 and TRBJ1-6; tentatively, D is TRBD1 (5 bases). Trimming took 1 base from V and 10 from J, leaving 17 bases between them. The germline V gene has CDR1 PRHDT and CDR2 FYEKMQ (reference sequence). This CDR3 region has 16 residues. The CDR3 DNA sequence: TGTGCCAGCAGCTTAGACAGAGGGGTGAGTGGATCACCCCTCCACTTT. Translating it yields CASSLDRGVSGSPLHF.

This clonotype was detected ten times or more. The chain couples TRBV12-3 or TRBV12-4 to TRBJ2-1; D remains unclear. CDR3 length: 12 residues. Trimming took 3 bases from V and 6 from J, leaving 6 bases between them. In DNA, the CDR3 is TGTGCCAGCAGTTTTTCCCTCAATGAGCAGTTCTTC. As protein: CASSFSLNEQFF.

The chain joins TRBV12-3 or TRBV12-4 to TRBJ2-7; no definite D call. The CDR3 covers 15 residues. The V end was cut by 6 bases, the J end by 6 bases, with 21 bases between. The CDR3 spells CASRPFLTENGEQYF. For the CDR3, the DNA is TGTGCCAGCAGGCCCTTCCTTACGGAGAACGGCGAGCAGTACTTC.

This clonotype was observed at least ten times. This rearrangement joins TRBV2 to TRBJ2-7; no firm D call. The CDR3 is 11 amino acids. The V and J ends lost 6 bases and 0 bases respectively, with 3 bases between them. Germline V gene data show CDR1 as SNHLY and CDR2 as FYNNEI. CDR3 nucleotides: TGTGCCAGCAGGGTCTCCTACGAGCAGTACTTC. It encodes CASRVSYEQYF.

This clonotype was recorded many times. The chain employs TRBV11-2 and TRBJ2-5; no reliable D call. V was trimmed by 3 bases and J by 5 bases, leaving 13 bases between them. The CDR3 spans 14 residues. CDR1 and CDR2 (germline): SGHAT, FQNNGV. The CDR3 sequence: CASSLRRSRETQYF. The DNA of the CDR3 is TGTGCCAGCAGCTTGAGACGCTCGCGCGAGACCCAGTACTTC.

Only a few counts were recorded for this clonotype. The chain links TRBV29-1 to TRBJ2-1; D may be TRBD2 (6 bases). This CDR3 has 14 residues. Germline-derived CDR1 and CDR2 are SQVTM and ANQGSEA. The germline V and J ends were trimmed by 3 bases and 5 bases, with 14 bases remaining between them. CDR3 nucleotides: TGCAGCGTTGACCGGGACTCCATGAACAATGAGCAGTTCTTC. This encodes CSVDRDSMNNEQFF.

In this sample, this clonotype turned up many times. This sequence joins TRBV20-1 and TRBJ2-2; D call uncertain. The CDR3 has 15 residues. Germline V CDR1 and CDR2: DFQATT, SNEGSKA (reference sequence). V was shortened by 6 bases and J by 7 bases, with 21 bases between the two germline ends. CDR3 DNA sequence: TGCAGTGCCCGGATGTCGGGCGTAACGGGCGGGGAGCTGTTTTTT. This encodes CSARMSGVTGGELFF.

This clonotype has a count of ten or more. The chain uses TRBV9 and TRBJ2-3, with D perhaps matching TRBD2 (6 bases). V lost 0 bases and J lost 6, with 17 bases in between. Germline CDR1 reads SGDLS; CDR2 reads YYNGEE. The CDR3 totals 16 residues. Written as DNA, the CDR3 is TGTGCCAGCAGCGTAGCTGGGGGGAGAAATTGGGATACGCAGTATTTT. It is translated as CASSVAGGRNWDTQYF.

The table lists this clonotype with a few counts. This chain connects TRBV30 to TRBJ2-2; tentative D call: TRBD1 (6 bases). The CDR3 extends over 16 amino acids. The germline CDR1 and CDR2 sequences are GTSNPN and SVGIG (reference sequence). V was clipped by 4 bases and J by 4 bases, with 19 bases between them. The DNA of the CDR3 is TGTGCCTGGAATAATAAGTGGCAGGGGCCCACCGGGGAGCTGTTTTTT. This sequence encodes CAWNNKWQGPTGELFF.

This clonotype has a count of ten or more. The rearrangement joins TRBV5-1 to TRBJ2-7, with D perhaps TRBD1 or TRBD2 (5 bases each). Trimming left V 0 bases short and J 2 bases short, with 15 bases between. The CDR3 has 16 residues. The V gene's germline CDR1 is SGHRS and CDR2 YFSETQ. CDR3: CASSLVERDGTYEQYF. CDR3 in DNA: TGCGCCAGCAGCTTGGTGGAACGGGACGGCACCTACGAGCAGTACTTC.

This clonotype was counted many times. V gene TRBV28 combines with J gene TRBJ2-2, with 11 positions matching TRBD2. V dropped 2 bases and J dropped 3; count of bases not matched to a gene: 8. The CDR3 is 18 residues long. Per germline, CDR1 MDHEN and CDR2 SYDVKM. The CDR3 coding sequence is TGTGCCAGCAGTTTACAAAAGGGACTAGCGGCTTACACCGGGGAGCTGTTTTTT. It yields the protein CASSLQKGLAAYTGELFF.

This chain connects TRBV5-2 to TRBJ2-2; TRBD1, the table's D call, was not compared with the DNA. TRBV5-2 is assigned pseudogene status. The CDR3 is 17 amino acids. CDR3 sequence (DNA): TGTGAGTGCTGCCGGCCCGACCGGGAGATAAACACCGGGGAGCTGTTTTTT. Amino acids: CECCRPDREINTGELFF.

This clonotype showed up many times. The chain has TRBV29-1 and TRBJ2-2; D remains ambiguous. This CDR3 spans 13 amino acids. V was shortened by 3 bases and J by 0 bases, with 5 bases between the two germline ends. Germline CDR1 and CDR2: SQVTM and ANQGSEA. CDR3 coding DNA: TGCAGCGTTGAGCCGTCGAACACCGGGGAGCTGTTTTTT. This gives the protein CSVEPSNTGELFF.

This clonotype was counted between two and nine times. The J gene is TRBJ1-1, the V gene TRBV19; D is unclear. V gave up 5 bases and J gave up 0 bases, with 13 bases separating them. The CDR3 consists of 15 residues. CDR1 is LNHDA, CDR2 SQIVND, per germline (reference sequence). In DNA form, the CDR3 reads TGTGCCAGTAGTTTCGTTTCGGTAATGAACACTGAAGCTTTCTTT. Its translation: CASSFVSVMNTEAFF.

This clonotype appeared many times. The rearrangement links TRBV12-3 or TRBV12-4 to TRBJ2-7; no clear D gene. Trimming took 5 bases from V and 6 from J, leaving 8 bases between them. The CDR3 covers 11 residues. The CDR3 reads CASSRDGEQYF. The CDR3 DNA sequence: TGTGCCAGCAGTAGAGACGGCGAGCAGTACTTC.

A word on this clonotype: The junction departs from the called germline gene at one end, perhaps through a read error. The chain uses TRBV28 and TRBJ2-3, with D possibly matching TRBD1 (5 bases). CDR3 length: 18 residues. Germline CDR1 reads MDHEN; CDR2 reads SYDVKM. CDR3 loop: CASNLQVRTTGYTDTQYF. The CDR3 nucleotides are TGTGCCAGCAATTTACAAGTGAGGACCACAGGATACACAGATACGCAGTATTTT.

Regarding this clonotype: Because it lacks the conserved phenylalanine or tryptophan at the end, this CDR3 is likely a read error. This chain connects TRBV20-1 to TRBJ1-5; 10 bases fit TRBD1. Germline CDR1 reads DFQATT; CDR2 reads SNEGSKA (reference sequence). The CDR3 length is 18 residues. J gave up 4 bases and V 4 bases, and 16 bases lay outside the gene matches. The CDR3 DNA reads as TGCAGTGCTACCAGGGACAGGGGCGTCCTAAGGCGGAATCAGCCCCAGCATGTT. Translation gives CSATRDRGVLRRNQPQHV.